The 23 T cell receptor beta chains presented below share a single source sample, sequenced in a study of blood T cell repertoires in COVID-19. Clones were read by immunoSEQ multiplex PCR, and TCRdb kept only the in-frame ones, dropping some. This sample has around 230,000 clones, with roughly 85% found just once. The specimen sequenced was PBMCs or T cells enriched from blood (not recorded which). Every receptor here comes from a middle-aged woman with acute COVID-19.

The CDR3 DNA is TGTGCCACGGCAGAAGTCTTCTCTTTTTTTCCTGGAAACACCATATATTTT. The encoded protein is CATAEVFSFFPGNTIYF. This rearrangement joins TRBV24-1 to TRBJ1-3; D unresolved. The germline V gene has CDR1 KGHDR and CDR2 SFDVKD. The CDR3 covers 17 residues. Trimming took 10 bases from V and 2 from J, leaving 23 bases between them.

The CDR3: CASSVTVNTEAFF. In DNA form, the CDR3 reads TGCGCCAGCAGCGTAACAGTGAACACTGAAGCTTTCTTT. V is TRBV4-3 and J is TRBJ1-1, with D unresolved. The CDR3 sequence is 13 residues long. Germline values: CDR1 LGHNA, CDR2 YSLEER. The ends were cut back, 5 bases at V and 0 bases at J, with 7 bases in the middle.

This chain links TRBV27 with TRBJ2-7, with no clear D. Germline V gives CDR1 MNHEY, CDR2 SMNVEV (reference sequence). The CDR3 has 13 residues. Trimming took off 2 bases at V and 4 bases at J, with 9 bases between the two ends. CDR3 protein: CASSLGLRYEQYF. Here the CDR3 DNA reads TGTGCCAGCAGTTTAGGGCTCAGATACGAGCAGTACTTC.

This clone has ten or more counts. CDR3 bases: TGTGCCAGCAGCTTGGGCCCGGACGGGGGATACGAGCAGTACGTC. Amino acids: CASSLGPDGGYEQYV. This sequence joins TRBV5-6 and TRBJ2-7; perhaps TRBD2 as D (6 bases). Germline V gene sequence: CDR1 SGHDT, CDR2 YYEEEE. This CDR3 is built from 15 residues. V dropped 0 bases and J dropped 4 bases, with 14 bases sitting between them.

This chain uses TRBV4-1 with TRBJ2-1; D gene uncertain. Germline loops: CDR1 MGHRA, CDR2 YSYEKL. Trimming cost V 2 bases and J 3 bases, with 8 bases left between them. This CDR3 contains 14 residues. CDR3 nucleotides: TGCGCCAGCAGCCAAATTCAGTACTACAATGAGCAGTTCTTC. Translation: CASSQIQYYNEQFF.

This rearrangement joins TRBV4-3 to TRBJ1-4; weak D call: TRBD1 (5 bases). The CDR3 contains 15 residues. The germline V gene has CDR1 LGHNA and CDR2 YSLEER. The germline V and J ends were trimmed by 0 bases and 3 bases, with 8 bases remaining between them. For the CDR3, the DNA is TGCGCCAGCAGCCAAGACAGGGCGGCTAATGAAAAACTGTTTTTT. It specifies CASSQDRAANEKLFF.

The rearrangement joins TRBV5-1 to TRBJ1-2; 7 positions agree with TRBD1. This CDR3 region has 14 residues. The germline V gene encodes CDR1 SGHRS and CDR2 YFSETQ. J lost 7 bases, V lost 0 bases, and 6 bases had no gene match. CDR3 DNA: TGCGCCAGCAGCTTGGTAACAGGGGCGGGTGGCTACACCTTC. Translated, it gives CASSLVTGAGGYTF.

The chain links TRBV5-5 to TRBJ2-7; no definite D call. The CDR3 spans 11 residues. The germline V and J ends were trimmed by 1 base and 5 bases, with 4 bases remaining between them. Per the germline V gene, CDR1 is SGHKS and CDR2 is YYEKEE (reference sequence). The CDR3 is CASSLRDEQYF. CDR3 DNA sequence: TGTGCCAGCAGCTTGCGGGACGAGCAGTACTTC.

The V gene is TRBV5-1, the J gene TRBJ1-1, with D uncertain. Looked up from germline, CDR1 is SGHRS and CDR2 is YFSETQ. The CDR3 runs 13 residues. Between the trimmed V and J ends, which lost 1 base and 7 bases, there was a span of 11 bases. The DNA of the CDR3 is TGCGCCAGCAGCTTGTGGGCAGGCCTTGAAGCTTTCTTT. Its translation is CASSLWAGLEAFF.

The chain combines TRBV30 with TRBJ1-1; D not certain. CDR1 and CDR2 (germline): GTSNPN, SVGIG (reference sequence). Trimming removed 3 bases at V and 1 base at J, with 12 bases between. The CDR3 has 14 residues. The CDR3 reads CAWSLLAANTEAFF. The CDR3 bases are TGTGCCTGGAGCCTATTAGCGGCGAACACTGAAGCTTTCTTT.

CDR3 sequence: CASSSGTVGDLYEQYV. The CDR3 region has the DNA TGTGCCAGCAGTTCAGGGACAGTGGGCGACCTCTACGAGCAGTACGTC. This chain joins TRBV27 and TRBJ2-7; 7 bases align to TRBD1. CDR3 length: 16 amino acids. Losses at the gene ends were 4 bases for V and 3 bases for J; bases not matched to a gene: 12. Germline V gives CDR1 MNHEY, CDR2 SMNVEV (reference sequence).

This clone has a count of ten or more. The chain carries TRBV19 and TRBJ1-1; D perhaps matches TRBD1 (5 bases). This CDR3 comprises 13 residues. V lost 1 base and J 7 bases, leaving 10 bases between the germline ends. Germline CDR1 and CDR2: LNHDA and SQIVND (reference sequence). The CDR3 is CASSIVRDSEAFF. CDR3 coding DNA: TGTGCCAGTAGTATAGTGCGCGACAGTGAAGCTTTCTTT.

The table lists this clone with a count of one. The genes are TRBV7-8 and TRBJ1-1, with a possible D match to TRBD1 (5 bases). Germline loops: CDR1 SGHVS, CDR2 FQNEAQ. Trimming stripped 5 bases from V and 1 base from J, with 8 bases between. This CDR3 region has 13 residues. The CDR3 DNA sequence: TGTGCCAGCAGCCTAGGACAGAACACTGAAGCTTTCTTT. This codes for CASSLGQNTEAFF.

The V and J genes are TRBV7-9 and TRBJ1-4; the D gene is possibly TRBD1 (6 bases). The germline V gene encodes CDR1 SEHNR and CDR2 FQNEAQ (reference sequence). V was pared by 2 bases and J by 7 bases, with 11 bases between. The CDR3 loop spans 14 amino acids. The CDR3: CASSLTGIGEKLFF. The CDR3 DNA reads TGTGCCAGCAGCTTAACAGGGATCGGTGAAAAACTGTTTTTT.

The chain carries TRBV7-8 and TRBJ1-2, with D possibly TRBD1 on 6 matching bases. V was trimmed by 0 bases and J by 4 bases, leaving 12 bases between them. This CDR3 spans 15 amino acids. CDR1 and CDR2 (germline): SGHVS, FQNEAQ. The chain's CDR3 is CASSLAGGGGYGYTF. CDR3 nucleotides: TGTGCCAGCAGCTTAGCAGGGGGGGGAGGCTATGGCTACACCTTC.

The chain couples TRBV14 to TRBJ2-1; 11 bases match TRBD2. Trimming cost V 4 bases and J 2 bases; bases outside gene matches: 1. The CDR3 consists of 15 residues. Germline CDR1 and CDR2: SGHDN and FVKESK. The CDR3 nucleotides are TGTGCCAGCAGCCTAGCGGGGGGGACCTACAATGAGCAGTTCTTC. Translating it yields CASSLAGGTYNEQFF.

The rearrangement uses TRBV5-6 and TRBJ2-1; 10 nucleotides line up with TRBD2. Germline CDR1 SGHDT, CDR2 YYEEEE. The V gene end was trimmed by 4 bases and the J gene end by 6 bases; junction bases not matched to a gene: 7. The length of the CDR3 is 15 residues. CDR3 in amino acids: CASSGIAGGRNEQFF. CDR3 coding DNA: TGTGCCAGCAGCGGAATAGCGGGGGGACGCAATGAGCAGTTCTTC.

Here the CDR3 reads CASTQGGGGNGYTF. In nucleotides, the CDR3 is TGTGCCAGCACTCAAGGGGGTGGGGGAAATGGCTACACCTTC. The J gene is TRBJ1-2, the V gene TRBV28; D is possibly TRBD1 (6 bases). The CDR3 spans 14 residues. Trimming removed 7 bases from V and 6 bases from J, with 18 bases in between. Per germline, CDR1 MDHEN and CDR2 SYDVKM.

CDR3 DNA sequence: TGCGCCAGCAGCCCGGCCGGGACACTAGGGACTGAAGCTTTCTTT. Translated: CASSPAGTLGTEAFF. J is TRBJ1-1 and V is TRBV5-1; D may be TRBD1 (6 bases). The V end was cut by 4 bases, the J end by 5 bases, with 18 bases between. The CDR3 contains 15 residues. From germline, CDR1 is SGHRS and CDR2 YFSETQ.

The chain recombines TRBV15 with TRBJ1-1; unclear D gene. Trimming cost V 10 bases and J 4 bases, with 13 bases left between them. The CDR3 contains 12 residues. Germline V gene data show CDR1 as LNHNV and CDR2 as YYDKDF (reference sequence). CDR3 region: CAIRRGGTEAFF. The CDR3, as DNA: TGTGCCATCCGACGGGGAGGCACTGAAGCTTTCTTT.

The chain carries TRBV7-8 and TRBJ1-6; 9 bases agree with TRBD1. The CDR3 is 19 amino acids. Germline V gene lookup returns CDR1 SGHVS and CDR2 FQNEAQ. Trimming at V came to 5 bases and at J to 3 bases, leaving 14 bases not matched to a gene. The CDR3 DNA sequence: TGTGCCAGCAGCGTGCCGGGACAGGGTGGTCCCTTCTATAATTCACCCCTCCACTTT. This codes for CASSVPGQGGPFYNSPLHF. The full variable domain, completed using reference TRBV7-8 and TRBJ1-6, is GAGVSQSPRYKVAKRGQDVALRCDPISGHVSLFWYQQALGQGPEFLTYFQNEAQLDKSGLPSDRFFAERPEGSVSTLKIQRTQQEDSAVYLCASSVPGQGGPFYNSPLHFGNGTRLTVT.

The chain joins TRBV27 to TRBJ1-3, with D perhaps matching TRBD1 (6 bases). The ends were cut back, 6 bases at V and 4 bases at J, with 13 bases in the middle. This CDR3 has 14 amino acids. CDR1 MNHEY and CDR2 SMNVEV come from the germline V gene (reference sequence). The CDR3 DNA reads as TGTGCCAGCAGACAACAGGGTTGGGGAAACACCATATATTTT. Amino acids: CASRQQGWGNTIYF.

This clone occurred once. The genes are TRBV6-2 or TRBV6-3 and TRBJ1-5, with TRBD1 identical over 7 bases. Unmatched junction bases numbered 7, after V lost 5 bases and J lost 6 bases. Germline V gene lookup returns CDR1 MNHEY and CDR2 SVGEGT. The CDR3 totals 14 residues. The DNA of the CDR3 is TGTGCCAGCAGTCACGACAGGGCGGGTCAGCCCCAGCATTTT. Translation: CASSHDRAGQPQHF.